Listed below are T cell receptor beta chains from one sample, sequenced in a study of cytomegalovirus exposure and HLA in healthy donors. Sequencing was performed with immunoSEQ multiplex PCR; in TCRdb, only in-frame clones are kept and a portion is missing. Of 150,000 to 200,000 clones in the sample, roughly 81% were seen once. Sequencing was done on a sample of PBMCs. The source of these receptors is a girl between 5 and 17 years old in good health and CMV-seropositive. Both conserved end residues are part of each CDR3. The D gene is left open where the match is weak.

.	TRBV15	CATSRDSNSYGYTF
.	TRBV4-1	CASSQVGLTREKLFF
.	TRBV27	CASSSPFRQLWTEAFF
.	TRBV18	CASSPPFGQASTEAFF
.	TRBV19	CASSMRWQTSSYEQYF
TRBD1	TRBV19	CASKVRGLNQPQHF
TRBD1	TRBV19	CASSPRRGPTYEQYF
TRBD1	TRBV7-9	CASSLRDRVNTIYF
TRBD1	TRBV6-6	CASSPTGYSNQPQHF
TRBD1	TRBV6-1	CASSQTGSNEQYF
.	TRBV13	CASTVQDTQYF
TRBD2	TRBV5-4	CASSSQRGDHNEQFF
TRBD2	TRBV9	CASRGEGTSGGRTDTQYF
TRBD2	TRBV9	CASSPGLAGVADTQYF
TRBD1	TRBV5-1	CASSFGGQGGSGNTIYF
.	TRBV15	CATSGDRGFEKLFF
TRBD1	TRBV5-5	CASSNGQVINGYTF